This TCR beta chain was found in a study of PD-L1 blockade in urothelial cancer. Study conclusions and caveats: Stronger expansion of tumor-associated clones in blood at 3 weeks distinguished durable-benefit patients.

About this clone: Its matching antigen is unknown.

Trimming left V 2 bases short and J 4 bases short, with 17 bases between. The CDR3 loop spans 16 amino acids. Per germline, CDR1 MNHEY and CDR2 SVGAGI. TCRdb keeps only in-frame clones here, not all; method: immunoSEQ multiplex PCR. This sample has approximately 51,000 clones, with 70% to 90% found just once. The receptor comes from a man aged 55 to 70 with urothelial cancer. This specimen consisted of PBMCs, obtained around atezolizumab (anti-PD-L1) treatment. The rearrangement joins TRBV6-5 to TRBJ1-2; possibly TRBD1 for D (6 bases). The CDR3 region is CASSYRSGTTVYGYTF. CDR3 coding DNA: TGTGCCAGCAGTTACCGCTCCGGGACAACCGTCTATGGCTACACCTTC.